This T cell receptor beta chain was found in a study of blood T cell repertoires in COVID-19. The data were produced by immunoSEQ multiplex PCR, yet TCRdb's version contains in-frame clones alone and is incomplete. Here the sample spans around 65,000 clones, approximately 75% being singletons. This CDR3 is built from 15 residues. Trimming left V 3 bases short and J 0 bases short, with 11 bases between. Germline loops: CDR1 SGHRS, CDR2 YFSETQ. Source material: peripheral blood. This chain connects TRBV5-1 to TRBJ2-3; D not resolved. The origin of this receptor is a human donor in a cohort sampled during active COVID-19. CDR3 DNA: TGCGCCAGCAGCTACTCTCTACAGAGCACAGATACGCAGTATTTT. This translates into CASSYSLQSTDTQYF.